This T cell receptor beta chain was identified during a study of lymphopenia after photon versus proton radiotherapy. The study's findings and limits: After lymphocyte nadir, photon-treated repertoires showed oligoclonal expansion, especially CD8+ Temra. Proton therapy kept repertoires fairly stable, unlike photons, which gained effector/memory cells.

A word on this clone: Its antigen is unidentified.

Some clones are missing from TCRdb's copy, which holds only in-frame ones; the method was immunoSEQ multiplex PCR. The table lists fewer than 20,000 clones, 92% of them singletons. The specimen comprised peripheral blood, sampled from a patient treated with photon-based radiotherapy. The sequence was collected from a woman aged 40 to 49 with cholangiocarcinoma.

The CDR3 loop reads CASSLANYGYTF. The CDR3 DNA reads TGTGCCAGCAGCTTGGCGAACTATGGCTACACCTTC. The rearrangement links TRBV5-6 to TRBJ1-2; D is undetermined. Trimming shortened V by 0 bases and J by 2 bases, and 2 bases separated the two germline ends. The CDR3 runs to 12 residues. Germline V lookup: CDR1 SGHDT, CDR2 YYEEEE.